This TCR beta chain was sequenced for a study of vaccination effects on CD4 cells after COVID-19. General study findings and limits: Marked clonal contraction was seen in infection- and vaccine-induced clones late after vaccination.

Comment on this clone: The antigen remains undetermined.

The method was immunoSEQ multiplex PCR; TCRdb's version includes in-frame clones alone and lacks a portion of them. This sample has about 66,000 clones, with around 79% found just once. The CDR3 contains 15 residues. The germline CDR1 and CDR2 sequences are SGHRS and YFSETQ. V lost 0 bases and J lost 4; bases outside the gene matches: 3. CD4+ T cells were isolated after approximately 10 days of culture. All participants had two doses of either the BNT162b2 or mRNA-1273 vaccine. The sequence was obtained from a human donor who received a COVID-19 vaccine. Specimen: CD4+ T cells from PBMCs cultured without peptide, collected after COVID-19 vaccination. The chain recombines TRBV5-1 with TRBJ2-3, with 9 nucleotides matching TRBD2. The CDR3 reads CASSLEVAGADTQYF. The CDR3 DNA follows: TGCGCCAGCAGCTTGGAAGTAGCGGGGGCAGATACGCAGTATTTT. The whole variable domain, remainder taken from reference TRBV5-1 and TRBJ2-3, is KAGVTQTPRYLIKTRGQQVTLSCSPISGHRSVSWYQQTPGQGLQFLFEYFSETQRNKGNFPGRFSGRQFSNSRSEMNVSTLELGDSALYLCASSLEVAGADTQYFGPGTRLTVL.